The 5 T cell receptor beta chains below come from one sample, sequenced in a study of blood T cell repertoires in COVID-19. This table comes from immunoSEQ multiplex PCR, and its TCRdb copy is limited to in-frame clones, with some not included. Of around 140,000 clones listed, roughly 78% are singletons. The sequencing sample was made of PBMCs or T cells enriched from blood (not recorded which). The receptors originated from a woman aged 45-65 years who had recovered from COVID-19.

The V and J genes are TRBV11-1 and TRBJ2-5; the D is unclear. The CDR3 contains 12 residues. Germline assignment: CDR1 SGHAT and CDR2 FQDESV (reference sequence). V dropped 3 bases and J dropped 5 bases, with 7 bases sitting between them. The CDR3, as DNA: TGTGCCAGCAGCTTTGTAGCCGAGACCCAGTACTTC. Residues: CASSFVAETQYF.

The chain recombines TRBV11-2 with TRBJ2-2; no clear D. Germline V gene lookup returns CDR1 SGHAT and CDR2 FQNNGV. The germline V and J ends were trimmed by 1 base and 7 bases, with 7 bases remaining between them. There are 13 residues in the CDR3. CDR3 nucleotides: TGTGCCAGCAGCTTAGTGGCGGACGGGGAGCTGTTTTTT. This sequence encodes CASSLVADGELFF.

This clone was seen only a few times. The chain recombines TRBV7-9 with TRBJ2-5; TRBD1 matches at 7 bases. The V gene end was trimmed by 5 bases and the J gene end by 6 bases; junction bases not matched to a gene: 9. Germline CDR1 SEHNR, CDR2 FQNEAQ (reference sequence). The CDR3 sequence is 14 residues long. CDR3 region: CASSNVRQGQTQYF. The CDR3 DNA is TGTGCCAGCAGCAACGTCCGACAGGGCCAGACCCAGTACTTC.

The chain couples TRBV2 to TRBJ2-5; D is possibly TRBD1 (5 bases). The CDR3 loop spans 12 amino acids. The germline V and J ends were trimmed by 9 bases and 2 bases, with 10 bases remaining between them. The germline V gene encodes CDR1 SNHLY and CDR2 FYNNEI. In nucleotides, the CDR3 is TGTGCCAGTTTGGACATGCAAGAGACCCAGTACTTC. Translated: CASLDMQETQYF.

The gene calls are TRBV9 and TRBJ2-3; D unclear. Trimming left V 5 bases short and J 2 bases short, with 9 bases between. This CDR3 spans 13 amino acids. CDR1 SGDLS and CDR2 YYNGEE come from the germline V gene. For the CDR3, the DNA is TGTGCCAGCAGTCCCCTTCTCACAGATACGCAGTATTTT. Translating gives CASSPLLTDTQYF.